This TCR beta chain was recorded in a study of blood T cell repertoires in COVID-19. V dropped 1 base and J dropped 4 bases, with 7 bases sitting between them. Germline loops: CDR1 SGHTA, CDR2 FQGNSA. The CDR3 has 13 amino acids. Assay: immunoSEQ multiplex PCR; the TCRdb copy retains only in-frame clones and omits some. This sample carries approximately 89,000 clones, approximately 72% of them seen once, and the ten largest clones take roughly a quarter. The rearrangement joins TRBV7-2 to TRBJ1-2; D gene uncertain. The sequenced sample was peripheral blood. The receptor comes from a man between 65 and 85 years old with acute or convalescent COVID-19. The DNA of the CDR3 is TGTGCCAGCAGCTTAGGGCCAACCTATGGCTACACCTTC. This sequence encodes CASSLGPTYGYTF.